This T cell receptor (beta chain) was captured in a study of blood T cell repertoires in COVID-19. Whole-study context: Acute-phase and convalescent COVID-19 samples originated in the United States, Italy and Spain. Sources were T cells, B-cell-depleted T cells, or PBMCs; the material itself was cDNA or gDNA.

The CDR3 contains 17 residues. The junction had 11 bases not matched to a gene; V was cut back by 6 bases and J by 1 base. Germline loops: CDR1 SGHTA, CDR2 FQGNSA. Sequencing was performed with immunoSEQ multiplex PCR; in TCRdb, only in-frame clones are kept and a portion is missing. The data contain some 48,000 clones, around 84% of them seen just once; the ten biggest clones take up under 45%. The clonotype originates from a human donor in a cohort sampled during active COVID-19. The sequenced sample consisted of peripheral blood. V usage is TRBV7-2 and J usage is TRBJ2-4; 8 nucleotides line up with TRBD2. In nucleotides, the CDR3 is TGTGCCAGCAGTCAATCAGTGGGCGGGAGGGCCAAAAACATTCAGTACTTC. Amino acids: CASSQSVGGRAKNIQYF.